This T cell receptor (beta chain) came from a study of cytomegalovirus exposure and HLA in healthy donors. Germline CDR1 ENHRY, CDR2 SYGVKD. CDR3 length: 14 residues. The trim removed 9 bases at V and 0 bases at J, leaving 4 bases unmatched. Primers included in the PCR were 60 Vbeta and 13 Jbeta primers. Using immunoSEQ multiplex PCR, the repertoire was profiled, and TCRdb retains in-frame clones only, with some absent. The sample consists of some 100,000 clones, 65% to 85% of them appearing once. V gene TRBV10-3 combines with J gene TRBJ1-2; 10 bases fit TRBD1. The sequencing input was PBMCs. The TCR sequence derives from a woman in her seventies in good health and CMV-seropositive. CDR3 residues: CAIGGQGTNYGYTF. The CDR3 DNA reads TGTGCCATTGGGGGACAGGGGACTAACTATGGCTACACCTTC.